The source of this T cell receptor (beta chain) is a study of cytomegalovirus exposure and HLA in healthy donors. General study results and limits: Roughly 170 TCR beta chains were listed as cytomegalovirus-associated. The productive fraction for most TCR beta V segments was about 87% or about 30% in an earlier analysis.

Germline assignment: CDR1 SGHTA and CDR2 FQGTGA. CDR3 length equals 13 residues. V shed 5 bases and J 6 bases; nucleotides not matched to a gene: 5. Vbeta (60) and Jbeta (13) primers were used in the PCR. Some clones are missing from TCRdb's copy, which holds only in-frame ones; the method was immunoSEQ multiplex PCR. This table has approximately 110,000 clones, roughly 79% appearing once. A note on this clone: Its antigen is currently unknown.

V usage is TRBV7-3 and J usage is TRBJ1-2; TRBD1 matches at 8 bases. Sequenced material: PBMCs. The TCR comes from a woman aged 45-59 years in good health and CMV-seropositive. This CDR3 is CASSPQGADGYTF. In DNA, the CDR3 is TGTGCCAGCAGCCCCCAGGGGGCCGATGGCTACACCTTC.